Listed below are T cell receptor beta chains from one sample, sequenced in a study of T cells in Graves' hyperthyroidism and ophthalmopathy. TCRdb re-derived calls from the multiplex PCR reads in MiXCR, one entry per CDR3 protein. In the table there are roughly 740,000 distinct CDR3 sequences, 15% to 20% of which are singletons. Input material: blood. These receptors all stem from a man younger than 35 with Graves' hyperthyroidism. The conserved cysteine and the conserved F or W are not part of the CDR3 here. Each record gives: V gene, CDR3 protein.

>TRBV27
ASRQSSGNTIY
>TRBV6-5
ASSYSATDRRGGYT
>TRBV12-3/TRBV12-4
ASSLLGQGPSGNQPQH
>TRBV5-5
ASSLRTAYNEQF
>TRBV15
ATRASNYGYT
>TRBV12-3/TRBV12-4
ASSPRGGGSDTQY
>TRBV28
ASSPPTYEQY
>TRBV2
ASSEGTSRSYNEQF
>TRBV20-1
SARVFGQLTTYEQY
>TRBV7-9
ATKGRNNEQF
>TRBV20-1
SARKTSGRVDEQY
>TRBV28
ASTQGLARY
>TRBV9
ASSVGGRAWVTGELF
>TRBV7-8
ASSLGTARASEGYT
>TRBV5-4
ASSHTGWGTDTQY
>TRBV27
ASSPSGAEAF
>TRBV10-1
ASSENRVHEQY